This T cell receptor beta chain was identified during a study of human T cells and chemical hapten exposure. Study results and limitations: The number of TCRs above 1 in 1000 frequency did not change after DPC sensitization.

Via MiXCR, TCRdb re-called the RACE reads, giving one row per CDR3 protein. The table records more than 50,000 distinct CDR3 sequences, 6.5% to 8.5% of them present only once. This clonotype has more than one count but fewer than ten. The target antigen is unknown. Trimming cost V 7 bases and J 3 bases, with 27 bases left between them. The germline V gene encodes CDR1 ENHRY and CDR2 SYGVKD. The CDR3 contains 18 residues. Specified time point: pre-sensitization, week 0. Treatment indicated: therapeutic diphenylcyclopropenone sensitization with weekly scalp DPC. The V call is TRBV10-3, the J call TRBJ1-2; maybe TRBD1 (5 bases). This receptor was obtained from a woman in her 30s with alopecia areata. Some clones in this sample may be carry-over from other donors' samples. The source material was whole blood, sampled in connection with sensitization to the hapten diphenylcyclopropenone (DPC). The CDR3 spells CAITPRGTGDVGYYGYTF. The CDR3 nucleotides read TGTGCCATCACCCCACGGGGAACAGGAGACGTCGGGTACTATGGCTACACCTTC.